This T cell receptor (beta chain) stems from a study of cytomegalovirus exposure and HLA in healthy donors. For the study at large: Out of about 190 million T cells, an earlier analysis found roughly 100 million unique TCR beta sequences in total. Across a few hundred genotyped donors, 81% landed in the Caucasian-associated ancestry cluster. Broader study findings: One variant, a missense change in DCLRE1C, was linked in a later analysis to TCR beta V- and J-gene trimming.

Comment on this clone: Its antigen is as yet unknown.

Primers for the PCR totalled 60 Vbeta and 13 Jbeta. Measured with immunoSEQ multiplex PCR; TCRdb has only the in-frame clones, and not every one. The specimen's table records 150,000 to 200,000 clones. Material for sequencing was PBMCs. The sequence was collected from a man aged 25 to 40 in good health and CMV-seronegative.

CDR3 bases: TGTGCCAGCAGTTATCCGGACATTGTGGGAAACACCATATATTTT. This sequence encodes CASSYPDIVGNTIYF. V usage is TRBV6-6 and J usage is TRBJ1-3; possible D gene TRBD1, 5 bases. The V gene lost 3 bases and the J gene lost 4 bases, with 13 bases spanning the gap. The CDR3 extends over 15 amino acids. CDR1 and CDR2 (germline): MNHNY, SVGAGI (reference sequence).